Sequencing of this T cell receptor beta chain was carried out in a study of blood T cell repertoires in COVID-19. The length of the CDR3 is 16 residues. V lost 0 bases and J 1 base, leaving 13 bases between the germline ends. Germline CDR1 and CDR2: SGHVS and FQNEAQ. In the study's own analysis: Amplification from reference gene primers served as the basis for estimated nucleated cell counts. Sequencing was performed with immunoSEQ multiplex PCR; in TCRdb, only in-frame clones are kept and a portion is missing. V and J calls and clone size are those listed in that table; D and trimming were worked out from the DNA. The data hold about 130,000 clones, with about 86% observed a single time.

This TCR was recovered from a woman aged 45-65 years who had recovered from COVID-19. The chain recombines TRBV7-8 with TRBJ2-7, with D possibly TRBD1 on 6 matching bases. Sequenced material: PBMCs or T cells enriched from blood (not recorded which). CDR3 protein: CASSLAAGVGSYEQYF. The CDR3 DNA sequence: TGTGCCAGCAGCTTAGCCGCAGGGGTAGGGTCCTACGAGCAGTACTTC.